Presented here are 14 T cell receptor beta chains from one specimen sequenced in a study of shared clonotypes between healthy human individuals. Libraries were prepared by immunoSEQ multiplex PCR; TCRdb keeps only in-frame clonotypes and omits some of them. The table includes around 2.1 million clones, 95% detected once. The sequencing input was naive CD4+ T cells sorted from blood. Subset given: CD45RA+ positively selected. Receptors were obtained from a man younger than 35 in good health.

The V call is TRBV18, the J call TRBJ2-7; possible D gene TRBD2, 6 bases. CDR3 length: 15 amino acids. Trimming cost V 1 base and J 8 bases, with 18 bases left between them. The germline V gene has CDR1 KGHSH and CDR2 LQKENI. The CDR3 region is CASSPRWREDGKQYF. Written as DNA, the CDR3 is TGTGCCAGCTCACCACGATGGAGGGAAGATGGGAAGCAGTACTTC. The full variable domain, in which reference TRBV18 and TRBJ2-7 provide the parts outside the CDR3, is NAGVMQNPRHLVRRRGQEARLRCSPMKGHSHVYWYRQLPEEGLKFMVYLQKENIIDESGMPKERFSAEFPKEGPSILRIQQVVRGDSAAYFCASSPRWREDGKQYFGPGTRLTVT.

This clone is a singleton in its sample. The CDR3 region is CASSQPALDQPQHF. In DNA, the CDR3 is TGCGCCAGCAGCCAACCTGCCCTCGATCAGCCCCAGCATTTT. This chain joins TRBV4-3 and TRBJ1-5; D remains ambiguous. V was pared by 2 bases and J by 5 bases, with 10 bases between. The CDR3 runs 14 residues. CDR1 is LGHNA and CDR2 is YSLEER in the germline V gene.

The CDR3 DNA sequence: TGTGCCAGCAGTGCCGGAGGGAGGAACACTGAAGCTTTCTTT. This sequence encodes CASSAGGRNTEAFF. The rearrangement uses TRBV6-1 and TRBJ1-1; D call uncertain. With 4 bases removed from V and 1 base from J, the gap between germline ends came to 10 bases. Germline V gene lookup returns CDR1 MNHNS and CDR2 SASEGT. This CDR3 has 14 amino acids.

The rearrangement links TRBV6-1 to TRBJ2-7; 11 nucleotides agree with TRBD1. CDR1 MNHNS and CDR2 SASEGT come from the germline V gene. The CDR3 has 14 residues. J gave up 4 bases and V 7 bases, and 6 bases lay outside the gene matches. The CDR3 is CASNPGQGGYEQYF. The CDR3 nucleotides are TGTGCCAGCAACCCGGGACAGGGGGGGTACGAGCAGTACTTC.

V gene TRBV10-3 combines with J gene TRBJ2-1; 7 positions match TRBD2. This CDR3 comprises 15 residues. Unmatched junction bases numbered 7, after V lost 4 bases and J lost 4 bases. CDR1 is ENHRY, CDR2 SYGVKD, per germline. The CDR3 nucleotides read TGTGCCATCAGTGGGGTGGGAGGGCCATACAATGAGCAGTTCTTC. Protein: CAISGVGGPYNEQFF.

This clone turned up a few times. The chain links TRBV2 to TRBJ1-6, with D uncertain. The V and J ends lost 6 bases and 0 bases respectively, with 9 bases between them. This CDR3 has 15 amino acids. Germline V gives CDR1 SNHLY, CDR2 FYNNEI. The CDR3 sequence is CASSTGSSYNSPLHF. In DNA, the CDR3 is TGTGCCAGCAGCACGGGGAGCTCCTATAATTCACCCCTCCACTTT.

The genes are TRBV30 and TRBJ2-7; TRBD1 agrees at 7 bases. This CDR3 region has 16 residues. J gave up 6 bases and V 3 bases, and 17 bases lay outside the gene matches. Germline V lookup: CDR1 GTSNPN, CDR2 SVGIG (reference sequence). The CDR3 sequence: CAWRDKQGLRHIEQYF. For the CDR3, the DNA is TGTGCCTGGAGAGATAAACAGGGGTTACGCCACATCGAGCAGTACTTC.

V usage is TRBV11-3 and J usage is TRBJ2-7; TRBD1 matches at 10 bases. CDR3 length: 16 residues. Germline CDR1 reads SGHNT; CDR2 reads YENEEA. The V and J ends lost 5 bases and 5 bases, in that order; junction bases with no gene match: 12. Here the CDR3 reads CASSHFWDRGFHEQYF. The CDR3 DNA reads TGTGCCAGCAGCCACTTTTGGGACAGGGGTTTCCACGAGCAGTACTTC.

This clone was observed a single time. This sequence joins TRBV11-2 and TRBJ2-6; 7 bases are a match to TRBD1. The V and J ends lost 4 bases and 2 bases, in that order; junction bases with no gene match: 8. Germline V gene lookup returns CDR1 SGHAT and CDR2 FQNNGV. This CDR3 contains 17 residues. CDR3: CASSSFEGATGANVLTF. CDR3 DNA sequence: TGTGCCAGCAGCTCATTTGAGGGGGCTACTGGGGCCAACGTCCTGACTTTC.

The CDR3 DNA sequence: TGTGCCAGCAGCCGCGGACAGGGGGCCCGGCAATGGGGGAAGAACACTGAAGCTTTCTTT. Its protein is CASSRGQGARQWGKNTEAFF. The chain couples TRBV14 to TRBJ1-1; TRBD1 agrees at 11 bases. The trim removed 4 bases at V and 1 base at J, leaving 17 bases unmatched. The CDR3 sequence is 20 residues long. Germline V CDR1 and CDR2: SGHDN, FVKESK. Drawing the rest from reference TRBV14 and TRBJ1-1, the complete variable domain is EAGVTQFPSHSVIEKGQTVTLRCDPISGHDNLYWYRRVMGKEIKFLLHFVKESKQDESGMPNNRFLAERTGGTYSTLKVQPAELEDSGVYFCASSRGQGARQWGKNTEAFFGQGTRLTVV.

The chain carries TRBV7-6 and TRBJ2-3; 8 bases line up with TRBD2. Germline assignment: CDR1 SGHVS and CDR2 FNYEAQ. The V segment lost 5 bases and the J segment 4 bases; nucleotides outside the gene matches: 14. The CDR3 consists of 17 residues. CDR3 nucleotide sequence: TGTGCCAGCAGCCGGGTGGGAGCGGGAGCGGTTCCAGATACGCAGTATTTT. Translation gives CASSRVGAGAVPDTQYF.

Only one count was recorded for this clone. V and J are TRBV25-1 and TRBJ2-6; no clear D. Trimming removed 5 bases at V and 0 bases at J, with 11 bases between. The CDR3 totals 16 residues. Germline CDR1 reads MGHDK; CDR2 reads SYGVNS. The CDR3 sequence: CASSKDTPSGANVLTF. CDR3 DNA sequence: TGTGCCAGCAGTAAAGACACCCCCTCTGGGGCCAACGTCCTGACTTTC.

This sequence joins TRBV19 and TRBJ1-1; no reliable D call. The germline gives CDR1 LNHDA, CDR2 SQIVND (reference sequence). V was pared by 3 bases and J by 4 bases, with 12 bases between. The CDR3 spans 14 residues. CDR3 nucleotides: TGTGCCAGTAGTATCGGTGGAGTCGGCACTGAAGCTTTCTTT. It encodes CASSIGGVGTEAFF.

The chain links TRBV30 to TRBJ1-2; 9 bases are shared with TRBD1. This CDR3 is built from 14 residues. Germline CDR1 and CDR2: GTSNPN and SVGIG (reference sequence). V trimming: 3 bases; J trimming: 8 bases; junction bases outside the gene matches: 10. The CDR3 region has the DNA TGTGCCTGGAGCAGAGACAGGGGGAATTCGGGCTACACCTTC. This gives the protein CAWSRDRGNSGYTF.